A single sample gave rise to the 5 T cell receptor beta chains below, sequenced in a study of cytomegalovirus exposure and HLA in healthy donors. The protocol was immunoSEQ multiplex PCR, while the TCRdb copy is restricted to in-frame clones and leaves out a portion. The sample carries 210,000 or so clones, around 90% recorded once. Sequenced input: PBMCs. Receptors were obtained from a woman aged 18-29 years in good health and CMV-seronegative.

The gene calls are TRBV7-9 and TRBJ2-3, with TRBD2 matching over 8 bases. The germline gives CDR1 SEHNR, CDR2 FQNEAQ (reference sequence). The CDR3 loop spans 15 amino acids. Trimming took 1 base from V and 2 from J; bases not matched to a gene: 2. CDR3 in amino acids: CASSLDGRATDTQYF. The CDR3 nucleotides read TGTGCCAGCAGCTTAGACGGGAGGGCCACAGATACGCAGTATTTT. Supplemented by reference TRBV7-9 and TRBJ2-3, the full variable domain reads DTGVSQNPRHKITKRGQNVTFRCDPISEHNRLYWYRQTLGQGPEFLTYFQNEAQLEKSRLLSDRFSAERPKGSFSTLEIQRTEQGDSAMYLCASSLDGRATDTQYFGPGTRLTVL.

The chain has TRBV2 and TRBJ2-5, with TRBD1 matching 7 bases. This CDR3 contains 15 residues. The V gene end was trimmed by 1 base and the J gene end by 1 base; junction bases not matched to a gene: 3. CDR1 is SNHLY and CDR2 is FYNNEI in the germline V gene. CDR3 bases: TGTGCCAGCAGTGAAGTTTGGACAGGCCAAGAGACCCAGTACTTC. This translates into CASSEVWTGQETQYF. Full variable domain (missing parts from reference TRBV2 and TRBJ2-5): EPEVTQTPSHQVTQMGQEVILRCVPISNHLYFYWYRQILGQKVEFLVSFYNNEISEKSEIFDDQFSVERPDGSNFTLKIRSTKLEDSAMYFCASSEVWTGQETQYFGPGTRLLVL.

The table lists this clone with a count of one. J is TRBJ1-4 and V is TRBV27; no clear D. The germline gives CDR1 MNHEY, CDR2 SMNVEV (reference sequence). The CDR3 runs to 13 residues. V gave up 8 bases and J gave up 8 bases, with 15 bases separating them. CDR3 nucleotides: TGTGCCAGCTGTCCTCCCGGAGGGGAAAAACTGTTTTTT. It translates to CASCPPGGEKLFF.

CDR3 sequence (DNA): TGTGCCACCCAGTTTCTTTCCGCCGGGGAGCTGTTTTTT. Translated: CATQFLSAGELFF. The chain uses TRBV27 and TRBJ2-2; D not resolved. This CDR3 has 13 amino acids. Between the trimmed V and J ends, which lost 10 bases and 6 bases, there was a span of 15 bases. CDR1 MNHEY and CDR2 SMNVEV come from the germline V gene (reference sequence).

The chain uses TRBV7-9 and TRBJ2-5, with 8 bases matching TRBD1. J gave up 2 bases and V 2 bases, and 1 base lay outside the gene matches. This CDR3 is built from 14 residues. CDR1 and CDR2 (germline): SEHNR, FQNEAQ (reference sequence). The CDR3 loop reads CASSLRDRQETQYF. The CDR3 DNA reads TGTGCCAGCAGCTTACGGGACAGGCAAGAGACCCAGTACTTC.